This T cell receptor beta chain was recovered during a study of blood T cells in healthy people across ages. Germline V lookup: CDR1 SEHNR, CDR2 FQNEAQ (reference sequence). The CDR3 is 14 amino acids. V lost 4 bases to trimming and J lost 5 bases; unmatched junction nucleotides: 4. The authors ran a second PCR of about 6 to 11 cycles using a sample-barcoded 5' primer and a J-beta primer mix. The study obtained at least 2.5 million CDR3-containing paired-end reads from every sample. TCRdb processed the 5' RACE reads anew with MiXCR; each CDR3 protein has one entry. This table has some 880,000 distinct CDR3 sequences, about 37% appearing once. Worth noting for this clonotype: Its matching antigen is unknown.

Broader study findings: Higher diversity and more naive CD4+ cells were features of long-lived donors, compared to aged donors.

The clonotype originates from a young man in good health. V usage is TRBV7-9 and J usage is TRBJ2-5; 10 positions agree with TRBD2. Sequencing was done on a sample of blood. The CDR3 loop reads CASSYSGGTETQYF. The CDR3, as DNA: TGTGCCAGCAGCTATAGCGGGGGGACGGAGACCCAGTACTTC.